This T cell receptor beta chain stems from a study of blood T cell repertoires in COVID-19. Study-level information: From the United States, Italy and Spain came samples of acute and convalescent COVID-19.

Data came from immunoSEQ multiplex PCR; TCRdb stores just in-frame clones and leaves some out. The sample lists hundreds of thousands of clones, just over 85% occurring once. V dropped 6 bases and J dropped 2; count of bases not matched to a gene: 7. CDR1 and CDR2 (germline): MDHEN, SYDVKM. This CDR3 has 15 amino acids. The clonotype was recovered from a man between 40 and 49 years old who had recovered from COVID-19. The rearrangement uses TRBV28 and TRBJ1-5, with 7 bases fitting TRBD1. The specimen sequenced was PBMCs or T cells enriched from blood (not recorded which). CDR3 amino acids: CASRRDQGGNQPQHF. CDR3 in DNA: TGTGCCAGCAGGCGTGACCAGGGGGGCAATCAGCCCCAGCATTTT.